This TCR beta chain was sequenced for a study of T cells after yellow fever vaccination. Study information: Some fractions had low cell numbers, and these were prepared with SMART-Seq v4 Ultra Low Input.

The CDR3 runs to 12 residues. The germline V gene encodes CDR1 SGHAT and CDR2 FQNNGV. Trimming at V came to 1 base and at J to 12 bases, leaving 5 bases not matched to a gene. This clonotype was recorded a few times. Each CDR3 protein is one row after TCRdb ran MiXCR on the 5' RACE reads. The repertoire holds 200,000 to 250,000 distinct CDR3 sequences, with less than 9% as singletons. Sequenced material: CD4+ T cells sorted from PBMCs, taken 15 days after the yellow fever booster vaccination. The chain links TRBV11-2 to TRBJ1-1; 7 bases are a match to TRBD1. The TCR was taken from a man aged 25 to 40 who received the YFV17D yellow fever vaccine. In DNA form, the CDR3 reads TGTGCCAGCAGCTTAGGGGGACAGCAAACTTTCTTT. This sequence encodes CASSLGGQQTFF.